This T cell receptor beta chain was identified in a study of blood T cell repertoires in COVID-19. Across the whole study: In each case, the material was cDNA or gDNA derived from T cells, B-cell-depleted T cells, or PBMCs.

Germline V CDR1 and CDR2: LNHDA, SQIVND (reference sequence). V was cut by 4 bases and J by 1 base, with 13 bases left in between. The CDR3 is made up of 15 amino acids. Recovered status applied to Cohort 3 donors who had two consecutive negative PCRs. It also applied to those with clearance or with symptom resolution. The table came from immunoSEQ multiplex PCR; TCRdb's copy has only in-frame clones and leaves some out. The sample lists 200,000 to 250,000 clones, 85% to 90% occurring once. This clone turned up a few times. The TCR was taken from a man aged 35 to 55 who had recovered from COVID-19. The sequenced material came from PBMCs or T cells enriched from blood (not recorded which). The V and J genes are TRBV19 and TRBJ1-1, with D possibly TRBD1 on 6 matching bases. CDR3 protein: CASSTSGHQNTEAFF. The CDR3 DNA follows: TGTGCCAGTAGTACCTCGGGACACCAGAACACTGAAGCTTTCTTT. Together with reference TRBV19 and TRBJ1-1, the CDR3 gives the full variable domain: DGGITQSPKYLFRKEGQNVTLSCEQNLNHDAMYWYRQDPGQGLRLIYYSQIVNDFQKGDIAEGYSVSREKKESFPLTVTSAQKNPTAFYLCASSTSGHQNTEAFFGQGTRLTVV.